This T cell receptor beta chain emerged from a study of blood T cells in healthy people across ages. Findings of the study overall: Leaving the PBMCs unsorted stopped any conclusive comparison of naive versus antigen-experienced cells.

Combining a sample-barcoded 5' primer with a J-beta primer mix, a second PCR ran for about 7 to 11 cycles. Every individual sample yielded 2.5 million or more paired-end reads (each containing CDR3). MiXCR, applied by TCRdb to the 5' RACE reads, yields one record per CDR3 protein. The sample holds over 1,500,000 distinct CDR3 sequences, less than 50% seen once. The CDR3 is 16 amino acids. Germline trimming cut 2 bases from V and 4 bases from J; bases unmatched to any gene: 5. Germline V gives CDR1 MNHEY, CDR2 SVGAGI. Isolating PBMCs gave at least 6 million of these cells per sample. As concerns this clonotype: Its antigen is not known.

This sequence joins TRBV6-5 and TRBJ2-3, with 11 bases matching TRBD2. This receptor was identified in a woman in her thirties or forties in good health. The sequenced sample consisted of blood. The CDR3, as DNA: TGTGCCAGCAGTTACAACCCTAGCGGGGGGTCAGATACGCAGTATTTT. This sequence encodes CASSYNPSGGSDTQYF.